The present T cell receptor (beta chain) was sequenced within a study of graft-versus-host responses after intestinal transplantation. Only in-frame clones appear in the TCRdb table, and some are missing; sequencing was by immunoSEQ multiplex PCR. Here the sample spans approximately 90,000 clones, around 90% being singletons. Regarding this clone: Its antigen is unidentified.

The germline gives CDR1 SEHNR, CDR2 FQNEAQ (reference sequence). The CDR3 is 15 amino acids. V shed 4 bases and J 2 bases; nucleotides not matched to a gene: 8. This TCR derives from a human donor who was the organ donor for an intestinal transplant. The sequencing here drew on unstimulated CD8+ T cells sorted from spleen or lymph node cells, taken before transplant. The V gene is TRBV7-9, the J gene TRBJ2-7; 7 bases agree with TRBD1. The CDR3: CASSSTKTGPYEQYF. The CDR3 DNA sequence: TGTGCCAGCAGCTCAACAAAGACAGGGCCCTACGAGCAGTACTTC.